One sample yielded the 32 T cell receptor beta chains listed below, sequenced in a study of tumour-infiltrating T cells in Burkitt lymphoma. This table comes from immunoSEQ multiplex PCR, and its TCRdb copy is limited to in-frame clones, with some not included. The data show under 800 clones, around 90% seen once. Sequencing used tumor tissue. The receptors originated from a human donor with diffuse large B-cell lymphoma.

The chain carries TRBV7-9 and TRBJ1-1, with D maybe TRBD1 (5 bases). The V end was cut by 5 bases, the J end by 8 bases, with 15 bases between. The CDR3 extends over 13 amino acids. Looked up from germline, CDR1 is SEHNR and CDR2 is FQNEAQ (reference sequence). The CDR3 region is CASSVDSNFEAFF. The CDR3 DNA reads as TGTGCCAGCAGCGTCGACAGCAACTTCGAAGCTTTCTTT.

This chain joins TRBV27 and TRBJ1-2; D may be TRBD1 (5 bases). The V end was cut by 6 bases, the J end by 8 bases, with 16 bases between. The CDR3 is 13 amino acids. Germline CDR1 and CDR2: MNHEY and SMNVEV (reference sequence). The CDR3 DNA sequence: TGTGCCAGCAGATCCCACAGGAGCGGGGGCTACACCTTC. The encoded protein is CASRSHRSGGYTF.

The chain recombines TRBV9 with TRBJ1-1, with TRBD1 matching over 10 bases. The CDR3 spans 13 residues. V shed 3 bases and J 6 bases; nucleotides not matched to a gene: 2. Looked up from germline, CDR1 is SGDLS and CDR2 is YYNGEE. CDR3 coding DNA: TGTGCCAGCAGCGCGACAGGGGGCTCTGAAGCTTTCTTT. Translating gives CASSATGGSEAFF.

The V call is TRBV2, the J call TRBJ1-1, with 8 nucleotides matching TRBD1. CDR1 SNHLY and CDR2 FYNNEI come from the germline V gene. V trimming: 9 bases; J trimming: 5 bases; junction bases outside the gene matches: 11. This CDR3 is 14 amino acids long. The CDR3 nucleotides are TGTGCCAGTACCGCAGGGGGCCTGGAAACTGAAGCTTTCTTT. It encodes CASTAGGLETEAFF.

The chain's CDR3 is CASSQRASGGNQPQHF. DNA of the CDR3: TGTGCCAGCAGCCAACGGGCCTCCGGTGGCAATCAGCCCCAGCATTTT. The chain combines TRBV7-2 with TRBJ1-5; the D is unclear. V shed 5 bases and J shed 2 bases, with 16 bases lying between them. This CDR3 spans 16 amino acids. In germline, CDR1 is SGHTA, CDR2 FQGNSA.

This clone was seen once. Sequence at one end of the junction differs from germline and may be a read error. The genes are TRBV2 and TRBJ2-2; TRBD2 agrees at 8 bases. The V gene's germline CDR1 is SNHLY and CDR2 FYNNEI. CDR3 length equals 15 residues. The DNA of the CDR3 is TGTGCCAGCAGGCCTTCTGACTGGCTACGGGGGGGAGCTGTTTTT. It codes for CASRPSDWLRGGAVF.

The V call is TRBV29-1, the J call TRBJ1-4; maybe TRBD1 (6 bases). Trimming shortened V by 6 bases and J by 10 bases, and 18 bases separated the two germline ends. The CDR3 length is 13 residues. Germline CDR1 and CDR2: SQVTM and ANQGSEA. The CDR3 DNA is TGCAGCGTCGGGGGCAGCGTGGAGGGAAAACTGTTTTTT. This codes for CSVGGSVEGKLFF.

The CDR3 sequence is CASSVGSSPQETQYF. CDR3 sequence (DNA): TGTGCCAGCAGCGTAGGATCCAGTCCACAAGAGACCCAGTACTTC. This chain joins TRBV9 and TRBJ2-5; D uncertain. The CDR3 runs to 15 residues. Trimming cost V 0 bases and J 2 bases, with 11 bases left between them. The germline gives CDR1 SGDLS, CDR2 YYNGEE. Based on the CDR3 plus reference TRBV9 and TRBJ2-5, the full variable domain is DSGVTQTPKHLITATGQRVTLRCSPRSGDLSVYWYQQSLDQGLQFLIQYYNGEERAKGNILERFSAQQFPDLHSELNLSSLELGDSALYFCASSVGSSPQETQYFGPGTRLLVL.

V usage is TRBV19 and J usage is TRBJ1-5, with D perhaps matching TRBD1 (6 bases). Trimming pared 7 bases from V and 3 bases from J, leaving 13 bases between. Germline assignment: CDR1 LNHDA and CDR2 SQIVND (reference sequence). The CDR3 spans 14 residues. CDR3 DNA sequence: TGTGCCAGTACCCCTGGACAGAACAATCAGCCCCAGCATTTT. Translating gives CASTPGQNNQPQHF.

J is TRBJ1-4 and V is TRBV6-1; 9 bases are a match to TRBD1. CDR3 length: 15 amino acids. Germline trimming cut 3 bases from V and 8 bases from J; bases unmatched to any gene: 7. Germline V CDR1 and CDR2: MNHNS, SASEGT. The CDR3 protein is CASSERNRGREKLFF. The CDR3 nucleotides read TGTGCCAGCAGTGAGCGGAACAGGGGGCGGGAAAAACTGTTTTTT.

V usage is TRBV7-3 and J usage is TRBJ2-1; D gene unclear. The CDR3 has 12 residues. The V and J ends lost 5 bases and 6 bases respectively, with 8 bases between them. The germline V gene has CDR1 SGHTA and CDR2 FQGTGA. The DNA of the CDR3 is TGTGCCAGCAGCCCCTCCCCCAATGAGCAGTTCTTC. Its translation is CASSPSPNEQFF. The full variable domain, rest sourced from reference TRBV7-3 and TRBJ2-1, is GAGVSQTPSNKVTEKGKYVELRCDPISGHTALYWYRQSLGQGPEFLIYFQGTGAADDSGLPNDRFFAVRPEGSVSTLKIQRTERGDSAVYLCASSPSPNEQFFGPGTRLTVL.

The rearrangement uses TRBV19 and TRBJ1-4; D possibly corresponds to TRBD1 (5 bases). V was pared by 5 bases and J by 4 bases, with 17 bases between. The germline V gene encodes CDR1 LNHDA and CDR2 SQIVND (reference sequence). The CDR3 is 16 residues long. CDR3 protein: CASSSVWTRLNEKLFF. In DNA form, the CDR3 reads TGTGCCAGTAGTTCAGTATGGACACGCCTTAATGAAAAACTGTTTTTT. The full variable domain, rest sourced from reference TRBV19 and TRBJ1-4, is DGGITQSPKYLFRKEGQNVTLSCEQNLNHDAMYWYRQDPGQGLRLIYYSQIVNDFQKGDIAEGYSVSREKKESFPLTVTSAQKNPTAFYLCASSSVWTRLNEKLFFGSGTQLSVL.

The V and J genes are TRBV14 and TRBJ2-7; weak D call: TRBD2 (6 bases). V was trimmed by 4 bases and J by 1 base, leaving 14 bases between them. This CDR3 is 15 amino acids long. CDR1 and CDR2 (germline): SGHDN, FVKESK. The chain's CDR3 is CASSLSGGRSYEQYF. In nucleotides, the CDR3 is TGTGCCAGCAGCCTTAGCGGAGGGAGGTCCTACGAGCAGTACTTC.

The rearrangement joins TRBV7-2 to TRBJ2-1, with D maybe TRBD1 (6 bases). This CDR3 spans 15 amino acids. Trimming stripped 8 bases from V and 1 base from J, with 15 bases between. The germline gives CDR1 SGHTA, CDR2 FQGNSA. The DNA of the CDR3 is TGTGCCAGCCCCCCACAGGGTTGGTCCTACAATGAGCAGTTCTTC. Protein: CASPPQGWSYNEQFF.

The V gene is TRBV7-9, the J gene TRBJ2-1; D ambiguous. V dropped 1 base and J dropped 9 bases, with 16 bases sitting between them. The CDR3 is 15 amino acids. The germline CDR1 and CDR2 sequences are SEHNR and FQNEAQ (reference sequence). CDR3 loop: CASSLDGPSAGEQFF. The CDR3 nucleotides read TGTGCCAGCAGCTTAGATGGGCCCAGCGCCGGTGAGCAGTTCTTC.

In DNA form, the CDR3 reads TGTGCCAGTAGTATCCCGGGATCCTACGAGCAGTACTTC. It encodes CASSIPGSYEQYF. The chain couples TRBV19 to TRBJ2-7, with D possibly TRBD2 on 5 matching bases. The V and J ends lost 3 bases and 1 base respectively, with 7 bases between them. The CDR3 is made up of 13 amino acids. The germline gives CDR1 LNHDA, CDR2 SQIVND (reference sequence).

The chain has TRBV4-1 and TRBJ1-1; D may be TRBD1 (5 bases). This CDR3 region has 15 residues. CDR1 is MGHRA, CDR2 YSYEKL, per germline. Trimming took 3 bases from V and 1 from J, leaving 12 bases between them. CDR3 DNA sequence: TGCGCCAGCAGCCAGGGGCAGATCTCGAACACTGAAGCTTTCTTT. Translation gives CASSQGQISNTEAFF.

The chain employs TRBV4-1 and TRBJ1-4; D perhaps matches TRBD1 (5 bases). From germline, CDR1 is MGHRA and CDR2 YSYEKL. Trimming stripped 2 bases from V and 6 bases from J, with 13 bases between. The CDR3 runs to 15 residues. Here the CDR3 reads CASSQNRRWDEKLFF. For the CDR3, the DNA is TGCGCCAGCAGCCAAAACAGGAGATGGGATGAAAAACTGTTTTTT.

The chain employs TRBV19 and TRBJ1-1, with D possibly matching TRBD1 (6 bases). This CDR3 is 13 amino acids long. V shed 6 bases and J shed 7 bases, with 15 bases lying between them. CDR1 is LNHDA and CDR2 is SQIVND in the germline V gene (reference sequence). The CDR3 here is CASRHYREDEAFF. For the CDR3, the DNA is TGTGCCAGTAGACACTACAGGGAAGATGAAGCTTTCTTT.

This sequence joins TRBV6-6 and TRBJ2-5, with D possibly being TRBD2 (6 bases). V gave up 0 bases and J gave up 4 bases, with 12 bases separating them. This CDR3 comprises 15 residues. Looked up from germline, CDR1 is MNHNY and CDR2 is SVGAGI (reference sequence). CDR3: CASSYSWQAGETQYF. The CDR3 DNA reads as TGTGCCAGCAGTTACTCGTGGCAAGCGGGAGAGACCCAGTACTTC.

V gene TRBV7-2 combines with J gene TRBJ2-7, with D possibly being TRBD2 (5 bases). Germline V gene lookup returns CDR1 SGHTA and CDR2 FQGNSA. V shed 3 bases and J shed 7 bases, with 13 bases lying between them. This CDR3 contains 13 residues. CDR3 bases: TGTGCCAGCAGCTTGGCCGGAACTAGGGAGCAGTACTTC. This encodes CASSLAGTREQYF.

This chain connects TRBV7-9 to TRBJ1-1; possibly TRBD1 for D (5 bases). Looked up from germline, CDR1 is SEHNR and CDR2 is FQNEAQ (reference sequence). V lost 5 bases, J lost 3 bases, and 16 bases lay in between. CDR3 length equals 15 residues. The CDR3 region has the DNA TGTGCCAGCAGCCCGGCGGCGGGGCTGGACACTGAAGCTTTCTTT. Translation: CASSPAAGLDTEAFF.

The chain is built from TRBV5-1 and TRBJ2-7; no firm D call. CDR3 length: 14 amino acids. V lost 0 bases, J lost 4 bases, and 11 bases lay in between. CDR1 is SGHRS, CDR2 YFSETQ, per germline. The CDR3 loop reads CASSLDVRQYEQYF. Here the CDR3 DNA reads TGCGCCAGCAGCTTGGACGTCAGGCAGTACGAGCAGTACTTC.

In its sample, this clone was seen once. The V and J genes are TRBV10-3 and TRBJ2-5; possibly TRBD1 for D (5 bases). This CDR3 has 13 residues. Trimming cost V 7 bases and J 5 bases, with 14 bases left between them. CDR1 and CDR2 (germline): ENHRY, SYGVKD. CDR3 DNA: TGTGCCATCACTCGTTCAGGGTCCGAGACCCAGTACTTC. Residues: CAITRSGSETQYF.

V gene TRBV7-9 combines with J gene TRBJ1-1; D remains ambiguous. The CDR3 is 14 residues long. From germline, CDR1 is SEHNR and CDR2 FQNEAQ (reference sequence). V was clipped by 3 bases and J by 1 base, with 9 bases between them. Written as DNA, the CDR3 is TGTGCCAGCAGCTTGGGGATGGAGAACACTGAAGCTTTCTTT. This gives the protein CASSLGMENTEAFF.

The chain carries TRBV2 and TRBJ2-2; D gene unclear. V lost 7 bases, J lost 1 base, and 10 bases lay in between. This CDR3 is 14 amino acids long. Germline V gene data show CDR1 as SNHLY and CDR2 as FYNNEI. The CDR3, as DNA: TGTGCCAGCAAGCTTAACATGAACACCGGGGAGCTGTTTTTT. Translating it yields CASKLNMNTGELFF.

The J gene is TRBJ1-2, the V gene TRBV30; D uncertain. V shed 0 bases and J shed 4 bases, with 9 bases lying between them. The CDR3 covers 13 residues. The germline gives CDR1 GTSNPN, CDR2 SVGIG (reference sequence). The CDR3 loop reads CAWSVGQPYGYTF. CDR3 DNA: TGTGCCTGGAGTGTAGGTCAGCCCTATGGCTACACCTTC.

This clone was seen a single time. J is TRBJ2-1 and V is TRBV27; D is unclear. V dropped 8 bases and J dropped 1 base, with 6 bases sitting between them. Germline values: CDR1 MNHEY, CDR2 SMNVEV (reference sequence). This CDR3 is 12 amino acids long. Written as DNA, the CDR3 is TGTGCCAGCTCTTATTCCTACAATGAGCAGTTCTTC. Amino acid sequence: CASSYSYNEQFF.

The rearrangement uses TRBV28 and TRBJ2-2; D is ambiguous. Looked up from germline, CDR1 is MDHEN and CDR2 is SYDVKM. Trimming left V 6 bases short and J 4 bases short, with 12 bases between. The CDR3 loop spans 14 amino acids. The CDR3, as DNA: TGTGCCAGCAGAACATTGCGCCTCACCGGGGAGCTGTTTTTT. Translating it yields CASRTLRLTGELFF.

The chain has TRBV15 and TRBJ1-1; D gene unclear. Trimming stripped 3 bases from V and 8 bases from J, with 13 bases between. This CDR3 spans 13 amino acids. CDR1 and CDR2 (germline): LNHNV, YYDKDF (reference sequence). The CDR3 sequence: CATSSIARAEAFF. CDR3 in DNA: TGTGCCACCAGCAGCATAGCTCGGGCAGAAGCTTTCTTT. The variable domain in full, completed from reference TRBV15 and TRBJ1-1, reads DAMVIQNPRYQVTQFGKPVTLSCSQTLNHNVMYWYQQKSSQAPKLLFHYYDKDFNNEADTPDNFQSRRPNTSFCFLDIRSPGLGDTAMYLCATSSIARAEAFFGQGTRLTVV.

The V call is TRBV7-2, the J call TRBJ1-4, with D possibly being TRBD1 (5 bases). This CDR3 comprises 16 residues. V lost 4 bases, J lost 5 bases, and 17 bases lay in between. From germline, CDR1 is SGHTA and CDR2 FQGNSA. CDR3 coding DNA: TGTGCCAGCAGCTCAAATTCTCGAGGGGCAAATGAAAAACTGTTTTTT. Translating gives CASSSNSRGANEKLFF.

V usage is TRBV29-1 and J usage is TRBJ1-4; 12 nucleotides match TRBD1. The ends lost 7 bases at V and 6 bases at J; junction bases unmatched: 6. Per the germline V gene, CDR1 is SQVTM and CDR2 is ANQGSEA. The CDR3 has 14 amino acids. The CDR3 protein is CSAGDRGRDEKLFF. CDR3 coding DNA: TGCAGCGCGGGGGACAGGGGGCGGGATGAAAAACTGTTTTTT.